Each of the 9 T cell receptor beta chains below was sequenced from the same sample in a study of blood T cell repertoires in COVID-19. Libraries were prepared by immunoSEQ multiplex PCR; TCRdb keeps only in-frame clonotypes and omits some of them. The sample carries about 100,000 clones, approximately 90% recorded once. Sample: peripheral blood. Every receptor here comes from a man aged 45-60 years with active COVID-19.

This chain connects TRBV6-5 to TRBJ2-7, with TRBD2 as a possible D gene (6 bases). The germline V and J ends were trimmed by 4 bases and 0 bases, with 10 bases remaining between them. This CDR3 has 14 amino acids. In germline, CDR1 is MNHEY, CDR2 SVGAGI. The DNA for the CDR3 is TGTGCCAGCAGTTCGACCGGGAGCTCCTACGAGCAGTACTTC. The encoded protein is CASSSTGSSYEQYF.

V usage is TRBV18 and J usage is TRBJ2-3; D not resolved. V lost 3 bases and J 0 bases, leaving 7 bases between the germline ends. The CDR3 has 14 residues. The germline V gene encodes CDR1 KGHSH and CDR2 LQKENI. CDR3 sequence: CASSPAVSTDTQYF. The CDR3 DNA reads as TGTGCCAGCTCACCTGCGGTAAGCACAGATACGCAGTATTTT. Complete variable domain (other parts from reference TRBV18 and TRBJ2-3): NAGVMQNPRHLVRRRGQEARLRCSPMKGHSHVYWYRQLPEEGLKFMVYLQKENIIDESGMPKERFSAEFPKEGPSILRIQQVVRGDSAAYFCASSPAVSTDTQYFGPGTRLTVL.

V and J are TRBV18 and TRBJ2-3; a weak D match, TRBD2 (5 bases). This CDR3 is 14 amino acids long. Germline CDR1 KGHSH, CDR2 LQKENI. Between the trimmed V and J ends, which lost 0 bases and 5 bases, there was a span of 9 bases. The CDR3 DNA reads as TGTGCCAGCTCACCACCTAGCGTAGGAGATACGCAGTATTTT. Translated, it gives CASSPPSVGDTQYF.

The CDR3 bases are TGTGCCAGCAATCAGATTTACCAAGAGACCCAGTACTTC. It encodes CASNQIYQETQYF. The chain recombines TRBV2 with TRBJ2-5; D is uncertain. The CDR3 has 13 residues. Germline assignment: CDR1 SNHLY and CDR2 FYNNEI. The ends were cut back, 7 bases at V and 0 bases at J, with 9 bases in the middle. Based on the CDR3 plus reference TRBV2 and TRBJ2-5, the full variable domain is EPEVTQTPSHQVTQMGQEVILRCVPISNHLYFYWYRQILGQKVEFLVSFYNNEISEKSEIFDDQFSVERPDGSNFTLKIRSTKLEDSAMYFCASNQIYQETQYFGPGTRLLVL.

In this sample, this clone turned up many times. The V call is TRBV5-4, the J call TRBJ2-7; 10 bases are shared with TRBD2. This CDR3 is built from 16 residues. J was trimmed by 0 bases and V by 6 bases; bases with no gene match: 9. The V gene's germline CDR1 is SGHNT and CDR2 YYREEE (reference sequence). The CDR3 spells CASTPEGLADSYEQYV. DNA of the CDR3: TGTGCCAGCACCCCCGAAGGACTAGCGGACTCCTACGAGCAGTACGTC.

The chain is built from TRBV7-9 and TRBJ1-2; 9 nucleotides agree with TRBD1. The CDR3 spans 15 residues. V was clipped by 1 base and J by 5 bases; unmatched bases: 5. CDR1 and CDR2 from the germline V gene are SEHNR and FQNEAQ (reference sequence). Here the CDR3 DNA reads TGTGCCAGCAGCTTAGGGATTGGGACAGGGTATGGCTACACCTTC. Translated: CASSLGIGTGYGYTF. Looking up the rest from reference TRBV7-9 and TRBJ1-2 gives the full variable domain: DTGVSQNPRHKITKRGQNVTFRCDPISEHNRLYWYRQTLGQGPEFLTYFQNEAQLEKSRLLSDRFSAERPKGSFSTLEIQRTEQGDSAMYLCASSLGIGTGYGYTFGSGTRLTVV.

The rearrangement uses TRBV4-2 and TRBJ2-5; D is possibly TRBD2 (6 bases). Germline assignment: CDR1 LGHNA and CDR2 YNFKEQ. The CDR3 has 16 amino acids. V was pared by 0 bases and J by 2 bases, with 13 bases between. This chain's CDR3 is CASSQDLPGLQETQYF. Written as DNA, the CDR3 is TGTGCCAGCAGCCAAGATCTTCCGGGACTTCAAGAGACCCAGTACTTC.

The chain has TRBV27 and TRBJ2-1; a possible D gene is TRBD2 (6 bases). V was cut by 7 bases and J by 6 bases, with 16 bases left in between. Germline CDR1 and CDR2: MNHEY and SMNVEV (reference sequence). The length of the CDR3 is 14 residues. CDR3 in amino acids: CASTLLLGGNEQFF. The CDR3 DNA follows: TGTGCCAGCACTCTTCTTTTGGGGGGCAATGAGCAGTTCTTC.

The chain employs TRBV7-9 and TRBJ2-7; unclear D gene. The germline V and J ends were trimmed by 5 bases and 3 bases, with 14 bases remaining between them. The CDR3 is made up of 14 amino acids. In germline, CDR1 is SEHNR, CDR2 FQNEAQ (reference sequence). CDR3 DNA sequence: TGTGCCAGCAGCGATGACACGCAGAACTACGAGCAGTACGTC. Its translation is CASSDDTQNYEQYV.